Here is one T cell receptor beta chain with its context. Its antigen remains unidentified. These data are taken from a study of beta chain features in type 1 diabetes. Findings of the study overall: Sequencing the cDNA could make cells with high TCR expression show up more than they should. The VDJ junctions of type 1 diabetes patients carried fewer insertions and more deletions.

Reverse transcribing all isolated RNA meant expressed TCRB transcripts were sequenced. Clones were sequenced by immunoSEQ multiplex PCR, and TCRdb holds only the in-frame ones, with some missing. The sample holds hundreds of thousands of clones, around 15% seen once. CDR3 length: 14 residues. Trimming took off 1 base at V and 6 bases at J, with 10 bases between the two ends. Germline V CDR1 and CDR2: SGHTA, FQGNSA. Sorted populations all had greater than 95% purity. The V gene is TRBV7-2, the J gene TRBJ2-1; D unresolved. The TCR comes from a man between 18 and 29 years old in good health. Sequenced sample: naive CD4+ T cells from blood. The CDR3 reads CASSLVSSSNEQFF. The CDR3 DNA sequence: TGTGCCAGCAGCTTAGTTAGCAGTTCCAATGAGCAGTTCTTC.